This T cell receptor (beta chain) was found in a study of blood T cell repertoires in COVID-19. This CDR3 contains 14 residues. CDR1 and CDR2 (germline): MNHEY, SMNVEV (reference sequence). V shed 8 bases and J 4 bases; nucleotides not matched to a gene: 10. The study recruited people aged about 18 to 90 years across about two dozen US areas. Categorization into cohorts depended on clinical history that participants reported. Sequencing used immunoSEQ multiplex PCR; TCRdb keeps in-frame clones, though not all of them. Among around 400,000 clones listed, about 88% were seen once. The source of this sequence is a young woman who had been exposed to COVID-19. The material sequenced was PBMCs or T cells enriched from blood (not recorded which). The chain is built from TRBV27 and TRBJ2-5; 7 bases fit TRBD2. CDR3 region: CASSEGGPRETQYF. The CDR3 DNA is TGTGCCAGCTCCGAGGGAGGGCCGCGAGAGACCCAGTACTTC.